These 23 T cell receptor beta chains came from one sample sequenced in a study of T cell responses to AZD1222 COVID-19 vaccine. Generated by immunoSEQ multiplex PCR, the TCRdb table keeps only in-frame clones and is missing some. The sample contains 150,000 or so clones, about nine tenths of which appear only once. Sequences were derived from peripheral blood, sampled on day 0 of MenACWY control vaccination. The source of these receptors is an adult in good health.

CDR3 sequence reads: CASSLIRGPNYGYTF. The CDR3 bases are TGTGCCAGCAGCTTAATCAGAGGCCCTAACTATGGCTACACCTTC. This rearrangement joins TRBV7-9 to TRBJ1-2, with D hard to call. There are 15 residues in the CDR3. V was cut by 2 bases and J by 0 bases, with 10 bases left in between. Germline lookup yields CDR1 SEHNR and CDR2 FQNEAQ (reference sequence).

The CDR3 DNA reads as TGTGCCACCAGTGAGGCCGCGGGGCTTTTGGGCAATCAGCCCCAGCATTTT. Its protein product is CATSEAAGLLGNQPQHF. The gene calls are TRBV24-1 and TRBJ1-5; tentative D call: TRBD1 (5 bases). Trimming shortened V by 4 bases and J by 2 bases, and 17 bases separated the two germline ends. There are 17 residues in the CDR3. CDR1 and CDR2 from the germline V gene are KGHDR and SFDVKD.

The rearrangement uses TRBV28 and TRBJ1-2; D gene uncertain. This CDR3 comprises 13 residues. Germline V gene data show CDR1 as MDHEN and CDR2 as SYDVKM. Trimming stripped 6 bases from V and 8 bases from J, with 16 bases between. The CDR3 coding sequence is TGTGCCAGCAGGCCCCGCGGGTCGGGAGGCTACACCTTC. Its protein product is CASRPRGSGGYTF.

The V gene is TRBV6-1, the J gene TRBJ2-7; 7 nucleotides agree with TRBD1. Germline V lookup: CDR1 MNHNS, CDR2 SASEGT. This CDR3 region has 14 residues. Trimming at V came to 5 bases and at J to 3 bases, leaving 7 bases not matched to a gene. Written as DNA, the CDR3 is TGTGCCAGCAGTTCCGTGGCAGGGGGCTACGAGCAGTACTTC. It specifies CASSSVAGGYEQYF.

The gene calls are TRBV19 and TRBJ2-5, with TRBD1 matching over 7 bases. The CDR3 is 14 amino acids. Germline V gene data show CDR1 as LNHDA and CDR2 as SQIVND (reference sequence). V dropped 5 bases and J dropped 7; count of bases not matched to a gene: 10. CDR3 nucleotides: TGTGCCAGTAGTCTACCGGACAGGCTGGCGACCCAGTACTTC. Its translation is CASSLPDRLATQYF.

This clone was counted a few times. The chain is built from TRBV3-1 (or the pseudogene TRBV3-2) and TRBJ2-7; D perhaps matches TRBD1 (7 bases). CDR1 is LGHDT and CDR2 is YNNKEL in the germline V gene (reference sequence). V lost 8 bases and J 4 bases, leaving 15 bases between the germline ends. This CDR3 has 13 amino acids. CDR3 residues: CASRGPGGYEQYF. CDR3 coding DNA: TGTGCCAGCCGCGGGCCAGGGGGGTACGAGCAGTACTTC.

The chain links TRBV24-1 to TRBJ2-5; 8 positions match TRBD1. Germline V CDR1 and CDR2: KGHDR, SFDVKD. The CDR3 loop spans 17 amino acids. Losses at the gene ends were 0 bases for V and 1 base for J; bases not matched to a gene: 6. CDR3 nucleotides: TGTGCCACCAGTGATTTGCTACAGGGGGAAGGCCAAGAGACCCAGTACTTC. This encodes CATSDLLQGEGQETQYF.

This clone was observed a handful of times. The rearrangement joins TRBV11-3 to TRBJ2-5; D is unclear. Trimming stripped 5 bases from V and 5 bases from J, with 12 bases between. There are 13 residues in the CDR3. Germline V gives CDR1 SGHNT, CDR2 YENEEA. In nucleotides, the CDR3 is TGTGCCAGCAGCCGGGCCCCCGGGGAGACCCAGTACTTC. It encodes CASSRAPGETQYF.

The table lists this clone with a count of one. The rearrangement uses TRBV6-5 and TRBJ1-2, with 7 bases that match TRBD1. V lost 7 bases to trimming and J lost 3 bases; unmatched junction nucleotides: 8. Germline CDR1 MNHEY, CDR2 SVGAGI. The CDR3 contains 14 residues. CDR3 residues: CASKPRTGDYGYTF. The CDR3, as DNA: TGTGCCAGCAAGCCCCGAACAGGGGACTATGGCTACACCTTC.

The rearrangement joins TRBV19 to TRBJ1-1, with no clear D. Per the germline V gene, CDR1 is LNHDA and CDR2 is SQIVND (reference sequence). CDR3 length: 14 amino acids. V lost 7 bases, J lost 0 bases, and 12 bases lay in between. In nucleotides, the CDR3 is TGTGCCAGTACCCTACGTAACATGAACACTGAAGCTTTCTTT. The encoded protein is CASTLRNMNTEAFF.

The rearrangement joins TRBV12-2 to TRBJ2-4; TRBD2, the D gene given by the table, was not confirmed from the DNA. TRBV12-2 is a known pseudogene. The CDR3 contains 15 residues. CDR3 residues: CASRFLPSGRHIQYF. The CDR3 DNA is TGTGCAAGTCGCTTCCTACCTAGCGGGAGGCACATTCAGTACTTC.

This clone has just a few counts. The rearrangement uses TRBV3-1 (or the pseudogene TRBV3-2) and TRBJ1-5; no firm D call. Trimming stripped 0 bases from V and 1 base from J, with 7 bases between. The CDR3 covers 15 residues. Germline CDR1 is LGHDT and CDR2 is YNNKEL (reference sequence). The CDR3 bases are TGTGCCAGCAGCCAAGATCCCGCCAGCAATCAGCCCCAGCATTTT. This codes for CASSQDPASNQPQHF.

This clone was seen just once. V usage is TRBV6-5 and J usage is TRBJ2-2, with D possibly being TRBD1 (6 bases). From germline, CDR1 is MNHEY and CDR2 SVGAGI. CDR3 length: 14 residues. As DNA, the CDR3 is TGTGCAATACGGCTCAGGGGGAACACCGGGGAGCTGTTTTTT. It codes for CAIRLRGNTGELFF.

The chain recombines TRBV7-9 with TRBJ1-4, with 8 positions matching TRBD1. Germline V lookup: CDR1 SEHNR, CDR2 FQNEAQ (reference sequence). Germline trimming cut 5 bases from V and 0 bases from J; bases unmatched to any gene: 11. The CDR3 sequence is 18 residues long. The CDR3 loop reads CASSTPPGGFATNEKLFF. The CDR3 DNA reads TGTGCCAGCAGCACCCCCCCAGGGGGCTTCGCAACTAATGAAAAACTGTTTTTT.

The V and J genes are TRBV3-1 (or the pseudogene TRBV3-2) and TRBJ1-3; no clear D. Germline loops: CDR1 LGHDT, CDR2 YNNKEL (reference sequence). The CDR3 has 15 residues. With 0 bases removed from V and 1 base from J, the gap between germline ends came to 7 bases. This CDR3 is CASSQETGSGNTIYF. CDR3 coding DNA: TGTGCCAGCAGCCAAGAAACGGGGTCTGGAAACACCATATATTTT.

The gene calls are TRBV13 and TRBJ2-2; perhaps TRBD1 as D (6 bases). This CDR3 spans 16 amino acids. Germline-derived CDR1 and CDR2 are PRHDT and FYEKMQ (reference sequence). Trimming stripped 5 bases from V and 2 bases from J, with 15 bases between. This CDR3 reads CASSHAGTSNTGELFF. DNA for the CDR3: TGTGCCAGCAGCCACGCCGGGACAAGTAACACCGGGGAGCTGTTTTTT.

The CDR3 here is CASSLGLREQYF. CDR3 nucleotide sequence: TGTGCCAGCAGTTTAGGGTTGCGGGAGCAGTACTTC. The V gene is TRBV12-3 or TRBV12-4, the J gene TRBJ2-7; D remains unclear. Trimming removed 1 base at V and 7 bases at J, with 8 bases between. CDR3 length: 12 amino acids.

The V gene is TRBV30, the J gene TRBJ1-4; unclear D gene. Germline assignment: CDR1 GTSNPN and CDR2 SVGIG (reference sequence). Trimming removed 4 bases from V and 8 bases from J, with 11 bases in between. The CDR3 runs 12 residues. This CDR3 is CAWMGLREKLFF. As DNA, the CDR3 is TGTGCCTGGATGGGGTTGAGGGAAAAACTGTTTTTT.

The chain joins TRBV2 to TRBJ2-1; 9 bases match TRBD1. V lost 6 bases and J lost 4; bases outside the gene matches: 4. The CDR3 has 14 residues. CDR1 and CDR2 (germline): SNHLY, FYNNEI. The CDR3 DNA is TGTGCCAGCAGCAAGGGACAGGGATACAATGAGCAGTTCTTC. Translation gives CASSKGQGYNEQFF. Full variable domain (missing parts from reference TRBV2 and TRBJ2-1): EPEVTQTPSHQVTQMGQEVILRCVPISNHLYFYWYRQILGQKVEFLVSFYNNEISEKSEIFDDQFSVERPDGSNFTLKIRSTKLEDSAMYFCASSKGQGYNEQFFGPGTRLTVL.

The chain couples TRBV28 to TRBJ1-1; D unresolved. This CDR3 spans 13 amino acids. Deletions cut 7 bases from V and 4 bases from J, with 13 bases between. Germline V gene sequence: CDR1 MDHEN, CDR2 SYDVKM. As DNA, the CDR3 is TGTGCCAGCAATCCCGGGAGAAGCACTGAAGCTTTCTTT. This encodes CASNPGRSTEAFF. The full variable domain, completed using reference TRBV28 and TRBJ1-1, is DVKVTQSSRYLVKRTGEKVFLECVQDMDHENMFWYRQDPGLGLRLIYFSYDVKMKEKGDIPEGYSVSREKKERFSLILESASTNQTSMYLCASNPGRSTEAFFGQGTRLTVV.

This clone has only a few counts. This same CDR3 is encoded by further DNA sequences in the sample. J is TRBJ1-5 and V is TRBV7-2, with unresolved D. The germline V gene encodes CDR1 SGHTA and CDR2 FQGNSA. The CDR3 runs 13 residues. V shed 2 bases and J shed 3 bases, with 5 bases lying between them. The CDR3 region is CASSLIDNQPQHF. The DNA of the CDR3 is TGTGCCAGCAGCTTAATAGACAATCAGCCCCAGCATTTT.

This rearrangement joins TRBV5-4 to TRBJ2-1; TRBD2 aligns across 8 bases. V trimming: 0 bases; J trimming: 0 bases; junction bases outside the gene matches: 2. The CDR3 extends over 16 amino acids. Germline lookup yields CDR1 SGHNT and CDR2 YYREEE (reference sequence). This chain's CDR3 is CASSLGSGSSYNEQFF. The CDR3 DNA reads as TGTGCCAGCAGCTTGGGCAGCGGGAGCTCCTACAATGAGCAGTTCTTC.

This clone appeared once. The chain joins TRBV7-2 to TRBJ2-7; D gene ambiguous. The CDR3 totals 14 residues. Trimming pared 0 bases from V and 6 bases from J, leaving 12 bases between. In germline, CDR1 is SGHTA, CDR2 FQGNSA. Written as DNA, the CDR3 is TGTGCCAGCAGCTTAGCGGGTATTCTAAGCGAGCAGTACTTC. It is translated as CASSLAGILSEQYF.